This T cell receptor beta chain comes out of a study of PD-L1 blockade in urothelial cancer. Study-level information: The year 2014 saw patients start atezolizumab, 1,200 mg intravenously every 3 weeks. Blood drawn 3 weeks (second dose) and 6 weeks after treatment start was analyzed. Broader study findings: For durable-benefit patients, tumor-associated blood clones expanded more at 3 weeks. Blood TCR clonality below the median before treatment was a predictor of better survival.

Clones were read by immunoSEQ multiplex PCR, and TCRdb kept only the in-frame ones, dropping some. The top ten hold 2.5% to 3.5% of the sample, which has about 29,000 clones, around 84% seen once. Time point meaning: peripheral blood 6 weeks after treatment start. Turning to this clone: Antigen unknown.

This receptor was identified in a man between 65 and 85 years old with urothelial cancer. The material was PBMCs, obtained around atezolizumab (anti-PD-L1) treatment.

DNA for the CDR3: TGTGCCAGCAGTGATAGACAGAGAGCCTACGAGCAGTACTTC. This gives the protein CASSDRQRAYEQYF. The chain has TRBV2 and TRBJ2-7; possible D gene TRBD1, 5 bases. Germline V gene lookup returns CDR1 SNHLY and CDR2 FYNNEI. This CDR3 region has 14 residues. The V and J ends lost 3 bases and 2 bases respectively, with 11 bases between them. The variable domain in full, with the rest retrieved from reference TRBV2 and TRBJ2-7, is EPEVTQTPSHQVTQMGQEVILRCVPISNHLYFYWYRQILGQKVEFLVSFYNNEISEKSEIFDDQFSVERPDGSNFTLKIRSTKLEDSAMYFCASSDRQRAYEQYFGPGTRLTVT.